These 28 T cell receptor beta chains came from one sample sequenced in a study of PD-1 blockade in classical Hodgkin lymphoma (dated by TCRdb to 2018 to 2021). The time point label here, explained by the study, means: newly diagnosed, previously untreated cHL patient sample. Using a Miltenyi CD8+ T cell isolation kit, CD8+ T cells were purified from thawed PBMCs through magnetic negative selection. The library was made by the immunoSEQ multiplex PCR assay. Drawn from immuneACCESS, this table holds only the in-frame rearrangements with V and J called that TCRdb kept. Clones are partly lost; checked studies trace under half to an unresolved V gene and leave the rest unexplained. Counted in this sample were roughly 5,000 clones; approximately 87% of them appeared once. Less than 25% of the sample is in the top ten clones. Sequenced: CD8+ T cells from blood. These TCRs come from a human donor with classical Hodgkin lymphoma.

The CDR3 DNA reads TGTGCCAGCAGCCCCCCCGGGCGGGAGCCCACCGGGGAGCTGTTTTTT. It yields the protein CASSPPGREPTGELFF. The V call is TRBV4-2, the J call TRBJ2-2; 7 nucleotides match TRBD2. The CDR3 contains 16 residues. Losses at the gene ends were 4 bases for V and 4 bases for J; bases not matched to a gene: 9. Germline CDR1 is LGHNA and CDR2 is YNFKEQ.

CDR3 region: CASSRLLAYEQYF. CDR3 DNA: TGTGCCAGCAGCCGACTACTGGCCTACGAGCAGTACTTC. The chain links TRBV14 to TRBJ2-7; tentatively, D is TRBD2 (5 bases). Trimming pared 4 bases from V and 2 bases from J, leaving 9 bases between. The CDR3 extends over 13 amino acids. Germline lookup yields CDR1 SGHDN and CDR2 FVKESK.

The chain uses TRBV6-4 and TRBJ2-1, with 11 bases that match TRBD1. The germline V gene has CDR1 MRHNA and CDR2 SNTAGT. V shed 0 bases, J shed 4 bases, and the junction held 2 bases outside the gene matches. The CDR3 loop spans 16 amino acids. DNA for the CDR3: TGTGCCAGCAGTGACTCCGGACAGGGGGCATACAATGAGCAGTTCTTC. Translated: CASSDSGQGAYNEQFF.

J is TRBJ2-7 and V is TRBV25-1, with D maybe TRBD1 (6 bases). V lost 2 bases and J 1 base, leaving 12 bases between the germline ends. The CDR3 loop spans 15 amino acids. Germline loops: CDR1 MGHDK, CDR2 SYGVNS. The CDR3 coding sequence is TGTGCCAGCAGTGAACTTTCGGACAGTTCCTACGAGCAGTACTTC. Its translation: CASSELSDSSYEQYF.

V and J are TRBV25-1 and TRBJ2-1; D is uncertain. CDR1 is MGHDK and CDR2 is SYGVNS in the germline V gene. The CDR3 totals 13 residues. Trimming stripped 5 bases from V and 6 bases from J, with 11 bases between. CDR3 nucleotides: TGTGCCAGCAGTCAGGCCTCGGGCAATGAGCAGTTCTTC. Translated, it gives CASSQASGNEQFF.

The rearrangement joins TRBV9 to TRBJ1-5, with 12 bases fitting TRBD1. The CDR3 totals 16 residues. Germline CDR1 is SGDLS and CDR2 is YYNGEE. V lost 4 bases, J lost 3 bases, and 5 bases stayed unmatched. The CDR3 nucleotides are TGTGCCAGCAGCACCGGGACAGGGGGCCTCAATCAGCCCCAGCATTTT. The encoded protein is CASSTGTGGLNQPQHF.

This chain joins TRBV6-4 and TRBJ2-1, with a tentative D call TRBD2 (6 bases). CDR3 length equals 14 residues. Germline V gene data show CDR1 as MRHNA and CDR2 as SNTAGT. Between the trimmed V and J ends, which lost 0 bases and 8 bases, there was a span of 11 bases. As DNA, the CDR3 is TGTGCCAGCAGTGACTCTTGGGAGGCCGATGAGCAGTTCTTC. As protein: CASSDSWEADEQFF.

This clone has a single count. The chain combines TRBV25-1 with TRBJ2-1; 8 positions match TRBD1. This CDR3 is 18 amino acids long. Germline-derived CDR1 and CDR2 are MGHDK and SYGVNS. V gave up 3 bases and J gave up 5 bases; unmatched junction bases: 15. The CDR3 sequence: CASSEDREILVSHNEQFF. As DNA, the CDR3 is TGTGCCAGCAGTGAGGACAGGGAAATACTAGTGTCCCACAATGAGCAGTTCTTC.

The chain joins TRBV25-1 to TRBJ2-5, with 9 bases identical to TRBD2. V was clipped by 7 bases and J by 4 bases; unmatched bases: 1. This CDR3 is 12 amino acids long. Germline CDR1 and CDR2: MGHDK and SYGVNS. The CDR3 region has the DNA TGTGCCAGCAAAGCGGGAGGAGAGACCCAGTACTTC. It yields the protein CASKAGGETQYF.

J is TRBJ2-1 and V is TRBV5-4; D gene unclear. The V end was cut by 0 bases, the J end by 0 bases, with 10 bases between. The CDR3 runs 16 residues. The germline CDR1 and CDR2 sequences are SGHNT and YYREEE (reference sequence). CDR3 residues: CASSLVDLSSYNEQFF. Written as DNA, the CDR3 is TGTGCCAGCAGCTTGGTAGATCTAAGCTCCTACAATGAGCAGTTCTTC.

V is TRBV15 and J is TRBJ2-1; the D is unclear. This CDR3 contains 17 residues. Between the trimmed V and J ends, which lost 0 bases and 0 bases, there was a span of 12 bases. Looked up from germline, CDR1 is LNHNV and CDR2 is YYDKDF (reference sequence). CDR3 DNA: TGTGCCACCAGCAGAGACAGGCCGCTCCTCTCCTACAATGAGCAGTTCTTC. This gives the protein CATSRDRPLLSYNEQFF. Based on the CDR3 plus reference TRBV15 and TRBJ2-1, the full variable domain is DAMVIQNPRYQVTQFGKPVTLSCSQTLNHNVMYWYQQKSSQAPKLLFHYYDKDFNNEADTPDNFQSRRPNTSFCFLDIRSPGLGDTAMYLCATSRDRPLLSYNEQFFGPGTRLTVL.

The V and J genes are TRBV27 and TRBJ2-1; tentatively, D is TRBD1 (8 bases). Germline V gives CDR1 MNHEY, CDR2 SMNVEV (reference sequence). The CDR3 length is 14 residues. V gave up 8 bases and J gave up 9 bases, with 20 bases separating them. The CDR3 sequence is CASSSGTTGGEQFF. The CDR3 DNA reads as TGTGCCAGCTCCTCCGGGACTACAGGGGGTGAGCAGTTCTTC.

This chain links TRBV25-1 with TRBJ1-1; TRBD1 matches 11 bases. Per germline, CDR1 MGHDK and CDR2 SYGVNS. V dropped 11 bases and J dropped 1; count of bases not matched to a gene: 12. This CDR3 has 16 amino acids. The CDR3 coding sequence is TGTGCCGCCGAACTTGGGGGACAGGGGGGGAACACTGAAGCTTTCTTT. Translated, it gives CAAELGGQGGNTEAFF.

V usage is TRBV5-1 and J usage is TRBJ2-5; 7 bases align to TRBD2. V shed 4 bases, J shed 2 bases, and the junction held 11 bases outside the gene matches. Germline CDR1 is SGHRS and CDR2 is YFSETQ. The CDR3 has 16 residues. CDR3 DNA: TGCGCCAGCAGCCATGATGGGCTAGCGGAACAAGAGACCCAGTACTTC. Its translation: CASSHDGLAEQETQYF. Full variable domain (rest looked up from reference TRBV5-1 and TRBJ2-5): KAGVTQTPRYLIKTRGQQVTLSCSPISGHRSVSWYQQTPGQGLQFLFEYFSETQRNKGNFPGRFSGRQFSNSRSEMNVSTLELGDSALYLCASSHDGLAEQETQYFGPGTRLLVL.

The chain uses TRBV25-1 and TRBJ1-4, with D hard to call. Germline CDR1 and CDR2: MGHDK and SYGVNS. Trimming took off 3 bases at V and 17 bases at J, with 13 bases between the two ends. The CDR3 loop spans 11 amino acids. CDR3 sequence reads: CASSDPSGAFF. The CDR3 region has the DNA TGTGCCAGCAGTGACCCTTCCGGAGCTTTTTTT.

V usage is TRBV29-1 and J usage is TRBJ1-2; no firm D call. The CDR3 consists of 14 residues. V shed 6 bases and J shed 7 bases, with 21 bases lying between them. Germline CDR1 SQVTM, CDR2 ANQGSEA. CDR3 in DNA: TGCAGCGTCTTCAGAAGTTGGGCAGTAGGTGGCTACACCTTC. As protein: CSVFRSWAVGGYTF.

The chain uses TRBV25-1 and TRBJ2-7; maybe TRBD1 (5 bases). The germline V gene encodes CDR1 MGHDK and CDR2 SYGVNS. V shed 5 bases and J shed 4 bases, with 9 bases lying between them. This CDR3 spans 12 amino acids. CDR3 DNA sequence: TGTGCCAGCAGTCCGACAGAATACGAGCAGTACTTC. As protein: CASSPTEYEQYF.

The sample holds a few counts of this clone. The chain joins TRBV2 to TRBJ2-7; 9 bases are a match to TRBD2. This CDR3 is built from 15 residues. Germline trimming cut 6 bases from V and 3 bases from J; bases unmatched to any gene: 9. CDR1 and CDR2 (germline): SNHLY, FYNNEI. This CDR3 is CASRDLAGGGYEQYF. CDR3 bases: TGTGCCAGCAGGGACCTTGCGGGAGGGGGCTACGAGCAGTACTTC. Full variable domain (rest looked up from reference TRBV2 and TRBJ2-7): EPEVTQTPSHQVTQMGQEVILRCVPISNHLYFYWYRQILGQKVEFLVSFYNNEISEKSEIFDDQFSVERPDGSNFTLKIRSTKLEDSAMYFCASRDLAGGGYEQYFGPGTRLTVT.

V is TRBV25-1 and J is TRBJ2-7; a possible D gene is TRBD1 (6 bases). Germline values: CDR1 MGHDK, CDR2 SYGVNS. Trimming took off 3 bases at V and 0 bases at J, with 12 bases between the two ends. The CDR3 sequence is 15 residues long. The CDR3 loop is CASSERTAFSYEQYF. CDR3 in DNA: TGTGCCAGCAGTGAGCGGACAGCCTTCTCCTACGAGCAGTACTTC.

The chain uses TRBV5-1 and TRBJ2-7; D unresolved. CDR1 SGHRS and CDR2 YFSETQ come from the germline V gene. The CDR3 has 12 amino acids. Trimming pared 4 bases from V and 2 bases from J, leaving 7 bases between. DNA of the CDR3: TGCGCCAGCAGCCCAGAAACCTACGAGCAGTACTTC. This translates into CASSPETYEQYF. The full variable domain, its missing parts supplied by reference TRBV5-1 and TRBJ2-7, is KAGVTQTPRYLIKTRGQQVTLSCSPISGHRSVSWYQQTPGQGLQFLFEYFSETQRNKGNFPGRFSGRQFSNSRSEMNVSTLELGDSALYLCASSPETYEQYFGPGTRLTVT.

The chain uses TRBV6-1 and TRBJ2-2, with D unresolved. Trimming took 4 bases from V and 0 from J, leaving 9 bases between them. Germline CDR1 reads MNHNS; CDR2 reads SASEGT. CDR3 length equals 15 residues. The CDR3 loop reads CASSASSANTGELFF. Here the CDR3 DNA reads TGTGCCAGCAGTGCCTCGAGCGCGAACACCGGGGAGCTGTTTTTT.

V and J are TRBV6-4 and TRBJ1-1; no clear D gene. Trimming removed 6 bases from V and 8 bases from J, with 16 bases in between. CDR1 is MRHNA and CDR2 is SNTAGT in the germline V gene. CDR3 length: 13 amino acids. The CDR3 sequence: CASREQDHREAFF. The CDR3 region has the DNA TGTGCCAGCAGGGAGCAGGACCACCGAGAAGCTTTCTTT.

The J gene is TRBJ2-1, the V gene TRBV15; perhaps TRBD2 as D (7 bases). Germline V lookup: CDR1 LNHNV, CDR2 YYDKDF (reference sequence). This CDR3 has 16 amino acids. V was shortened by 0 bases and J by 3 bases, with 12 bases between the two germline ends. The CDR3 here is CATSRDGGGGYNEQFF. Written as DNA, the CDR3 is TGTGCCACCAGCAGAGATGGGGGAGGGGGCTACAATGAGCAGTTCTTC.

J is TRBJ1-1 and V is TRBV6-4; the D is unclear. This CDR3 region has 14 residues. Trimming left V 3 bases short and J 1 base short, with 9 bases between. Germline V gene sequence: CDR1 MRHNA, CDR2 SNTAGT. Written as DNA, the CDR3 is TGTGCCAGCAGTGAAAATGATGAGAACACTGAAGCTTTCTTT. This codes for CASSENDENTEAFF.

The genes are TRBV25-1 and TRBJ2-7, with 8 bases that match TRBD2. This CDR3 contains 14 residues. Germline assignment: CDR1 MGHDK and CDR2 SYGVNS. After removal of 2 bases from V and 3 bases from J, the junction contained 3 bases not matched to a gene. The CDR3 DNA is TGTGCCAGCAGTGAAGACGGGGGGGACTACGAGCAGTACTTC. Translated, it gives CASSEDGGDYEQYF.

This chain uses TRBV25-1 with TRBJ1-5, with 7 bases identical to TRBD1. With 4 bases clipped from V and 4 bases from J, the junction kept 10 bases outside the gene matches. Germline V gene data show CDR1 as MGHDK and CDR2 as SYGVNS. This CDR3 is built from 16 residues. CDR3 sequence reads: CASSGIGTDLNQPQHF. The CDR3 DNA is TGTGCCAGCAGTGGAATCGGGACAGATCTAAATCAGCCCCAGCATTTT.

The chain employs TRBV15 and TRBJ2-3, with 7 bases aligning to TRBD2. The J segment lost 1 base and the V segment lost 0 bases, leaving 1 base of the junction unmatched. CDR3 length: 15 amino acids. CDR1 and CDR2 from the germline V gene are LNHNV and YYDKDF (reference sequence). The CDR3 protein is CATSRDAGGTDTQYF. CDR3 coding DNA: TGTGCCACCAGCAGAGATGCGGGGGGCACAGATACGCAGTATTTT.

The CDR3 DNA reads TGTGCCAGCAGTGAAAGAACGGGAAAGGCAGATACGCAGTATTTT. Translating gives CASSERTGKADTQYF. The rearrangement links TRBV25-1 to TRBJ2-3, with D maybe TRBD2 (5 bases). This CDR3 spans 15 amino acids. The V end was cut by 2 bases, the J end by 4 bases, with 13 bases between. Germline CDR1 reads MGHDK; CDR2 reads SYGVNS.